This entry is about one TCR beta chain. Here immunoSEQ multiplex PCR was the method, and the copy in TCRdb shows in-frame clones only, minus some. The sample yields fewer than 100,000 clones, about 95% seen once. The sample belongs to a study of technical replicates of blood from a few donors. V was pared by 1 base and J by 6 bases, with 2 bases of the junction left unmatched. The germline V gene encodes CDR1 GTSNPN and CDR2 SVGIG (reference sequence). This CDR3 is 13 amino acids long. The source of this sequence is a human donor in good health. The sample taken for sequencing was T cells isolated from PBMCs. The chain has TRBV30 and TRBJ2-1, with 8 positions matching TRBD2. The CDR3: CAWSAGRANEQFF. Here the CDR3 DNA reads TGTGCCTGGAGTGCCGGGAGGGCCAATGAGCAGTTCTTC. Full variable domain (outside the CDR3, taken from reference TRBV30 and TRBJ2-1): SQTIHQWPATLVQPVGSPLSLECTVEGTSNPNLYWYRQAAGRGLQLLFYSVGIGQISSEVPQNLSASRPQDRQFILSSKKLLLSDSGFYLCAWSAGRANEQFFGPGTRLTVL.